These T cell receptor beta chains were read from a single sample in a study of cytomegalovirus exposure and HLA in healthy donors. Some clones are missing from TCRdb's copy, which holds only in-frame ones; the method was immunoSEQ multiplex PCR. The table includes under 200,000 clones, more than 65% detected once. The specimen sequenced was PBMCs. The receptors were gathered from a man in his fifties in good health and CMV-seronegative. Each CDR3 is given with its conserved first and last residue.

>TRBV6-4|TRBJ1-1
CASSDDSQNTEAFF
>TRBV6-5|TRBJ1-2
CASRRASAGYGYTF
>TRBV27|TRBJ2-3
CASSELAGTDTQYF
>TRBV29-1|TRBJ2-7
CSVGQDSYEQYF
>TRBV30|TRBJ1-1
CAWSKGQGNTEAFF
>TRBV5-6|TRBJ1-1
CASSLGGPGLFSESFF
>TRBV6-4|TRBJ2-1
CASSVGALNEQFF
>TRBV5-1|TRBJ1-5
CASSSGQEDQPQHF
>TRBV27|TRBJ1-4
CASSPAAGWTVKLFF
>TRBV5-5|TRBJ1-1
CASSPGNTEAFF
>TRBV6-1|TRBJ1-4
CASSGAARGAEKLFF
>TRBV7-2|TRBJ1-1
CASSGTGQENTEAFF
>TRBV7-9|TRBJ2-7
CASSLVMSSSYEQYF
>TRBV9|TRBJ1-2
CASSVRPGQSGYTF
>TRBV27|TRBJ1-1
CASSTGQNAFF
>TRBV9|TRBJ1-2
CASSVEGQGYGYTF
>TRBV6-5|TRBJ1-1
CASSLTANTEAFF
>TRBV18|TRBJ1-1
CASSLGQGARTEAFF
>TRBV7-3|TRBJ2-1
CASSLTHPAATAYNEQFF
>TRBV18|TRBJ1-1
CASSNQAGSSVNTEAFF
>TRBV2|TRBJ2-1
CAIARTSEGNEQFF
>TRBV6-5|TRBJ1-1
CASKQGADTEAFF
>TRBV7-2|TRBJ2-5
CASSFMLKGLAGPKTQYF
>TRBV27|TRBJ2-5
CASSLRRSPMGGKETQYF
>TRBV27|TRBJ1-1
CASKTTMNTEAFF
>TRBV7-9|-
CASSSSTEQYF
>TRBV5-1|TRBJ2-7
CASILEPAATNEQYF
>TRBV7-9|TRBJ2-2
CASSLAVGQNGELFF
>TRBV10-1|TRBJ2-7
CASSESGNSYEQYF